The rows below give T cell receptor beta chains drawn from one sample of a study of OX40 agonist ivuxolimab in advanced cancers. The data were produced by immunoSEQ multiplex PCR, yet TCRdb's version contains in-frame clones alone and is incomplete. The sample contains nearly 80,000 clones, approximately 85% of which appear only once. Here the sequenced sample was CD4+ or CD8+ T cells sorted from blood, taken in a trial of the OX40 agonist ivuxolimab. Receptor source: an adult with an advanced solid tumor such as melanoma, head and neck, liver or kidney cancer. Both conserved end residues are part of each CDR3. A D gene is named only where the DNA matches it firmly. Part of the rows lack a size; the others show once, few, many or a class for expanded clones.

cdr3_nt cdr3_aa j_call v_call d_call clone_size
TGTGCCAGCTCACCCCTCGGGGCGGGAGACCACAATGAGCAGTTCTTC CASSPLGAGDHNEQFF TRBJ2-1 TRBV18 TRBD2 once
TGCGCCAGCAGCTTCGGTGCAAGGACAGATACGCAGTATTTT CASSFGARTDTQYF TRBJ2-3 TRBV5-1 NA NA
TGTGCCAGCAACGAGGGGCAGTTAGGATCATACGAGCAGTACTTC CASNEGQLGSYEQYF TRBJ2-7 TRBV2 NA NA
TGTGCCTGGACCGGGACCGCGAACACCGGGGAGCTGTTTTTT CAWTGTANTGELFF TRBJ2-2 TRBV30 NA few
TGTGCCAGCAGCGGGACTAGCGGGACCTTTTTGGGAGATACGCAGTATTTT CASSGTSGTFLGDTQYF TRBJ2-3 TRBV25-1 TRBD2 once
TGCGCCAGCAGCTCAATCCTCGTGAGGGGAAACACAGATACGCAGTATTTT CASSSILVRGNTDTQYF TRBJ2-3 TRBV5-1 NA NA
TGCGCCAGCAGTGACATACAGGGGGCCTACGAGCAGTACTTC CASSDIQGAYEQYF TRBJ2-7 TRBV10-1 TRBD1 many
TGTGCCAGCAGCTTTCTACTTAGAGATACGCAGTATTTT CASSFLLRDTQYF TRBJ2-3 TRBV7-2 NA NA
TGTGCCAGCAGGGGAGATGGTGGCACAGATACGCAGTATTTT CASRGDGGTDTQYF TRBJ2-3 TRBV6-1 NA NA
TGTGCCAGCAGCGTAGCTTACGGGCCGTTCGGGGAGCTGTTTTTT CASSVAYGPFGELFF TRBJ2-2 TRBV9 NA NA